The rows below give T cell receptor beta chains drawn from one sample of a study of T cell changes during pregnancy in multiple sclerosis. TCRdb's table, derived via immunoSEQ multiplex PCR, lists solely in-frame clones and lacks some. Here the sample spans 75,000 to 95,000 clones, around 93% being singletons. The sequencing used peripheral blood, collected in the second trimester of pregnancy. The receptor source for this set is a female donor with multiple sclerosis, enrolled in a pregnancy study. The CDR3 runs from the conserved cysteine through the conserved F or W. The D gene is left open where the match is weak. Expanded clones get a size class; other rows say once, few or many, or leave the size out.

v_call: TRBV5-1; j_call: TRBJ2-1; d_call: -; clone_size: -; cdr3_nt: TGCGCCAGCAGCCCCGGCGGCCTGGGGGCTGAGCAGTTCTTC; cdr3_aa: CASSPGGLGAEQFF
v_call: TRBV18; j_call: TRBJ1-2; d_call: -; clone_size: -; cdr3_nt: TGTGCCAGCTCACCACCCGGGACTGATGGCTACACCTTC; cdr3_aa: CASSPPGTDGYTF
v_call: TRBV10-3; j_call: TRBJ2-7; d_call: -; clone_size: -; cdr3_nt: TGTGCCGTACACAGCTCGAGCAACTACGAGCAGTACTTC; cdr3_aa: CAVHSSSNYEQYF
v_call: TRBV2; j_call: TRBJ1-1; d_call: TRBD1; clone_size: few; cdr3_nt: TGTGCCAGCAGTGAAGCGAGGACAGGGGGAACTGAAGCTTTCTTT; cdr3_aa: CASSEARTGGTEAFF
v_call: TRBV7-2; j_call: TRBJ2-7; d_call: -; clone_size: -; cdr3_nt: TGTGCCAGCGGGCGTAGGTCGGTCAACGAGCAGTACTTC; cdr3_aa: CASGRRSVNEQYF
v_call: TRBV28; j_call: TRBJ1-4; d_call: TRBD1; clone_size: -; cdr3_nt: TGTGCCAGCAGTTTCGCTTGGGACAGGGAAGTGGAAAAACTGTTTTTT; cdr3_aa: CASSFAWDREVEKLFF
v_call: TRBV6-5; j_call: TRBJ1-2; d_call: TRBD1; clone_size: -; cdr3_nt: TGTGCCAGCAGTTACGGACAGGGGGCCTTGTTTGGCTACACCTTC; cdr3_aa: CASSYGQGALFGYTF
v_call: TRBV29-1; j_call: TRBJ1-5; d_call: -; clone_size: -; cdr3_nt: TGCAGCGTTTCGGAGAGCAATCAGCCCCAGCATTTT; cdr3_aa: CSVSESNQPQHF
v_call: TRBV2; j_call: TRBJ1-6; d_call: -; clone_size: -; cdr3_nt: TGTGCCAGCAGGGGAGACATCCATCGGAGTTCACCCCTCCACTTT; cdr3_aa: CASRGDIHRSSPLHF
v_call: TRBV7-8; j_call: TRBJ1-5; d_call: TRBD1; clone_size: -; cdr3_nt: TGTGCCAGCAGCTATGGTAGGCAAACAGGGGGAAGTCAGCCCCAGCATTTT; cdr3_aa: CASSYGRQTGGSQPQHF
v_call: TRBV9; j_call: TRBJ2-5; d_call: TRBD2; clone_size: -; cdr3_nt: TGTGCCAGCAGTAACCTCCGTGGGGCTAGCGGACAAGAGACCCAGTACTTC; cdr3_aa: CASSNLRGASGQETQYF
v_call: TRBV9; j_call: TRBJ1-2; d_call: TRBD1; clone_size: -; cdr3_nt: TGTGCCAGCAGCGTTGGGACAGACTATGGCTACACCTTC; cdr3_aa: CASSVGTDYGYTF
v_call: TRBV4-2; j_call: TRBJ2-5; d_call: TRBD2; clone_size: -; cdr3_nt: TGTGCCAGCAGCCAAGGCGGGGGGGCAGGTGAGACCCAGTACTTC; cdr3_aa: CASSQGGGAGETQYF
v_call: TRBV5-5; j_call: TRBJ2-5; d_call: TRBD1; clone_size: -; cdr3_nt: TGTGCCAGCAGCCGGACAGGGATGGAAGAGACCCAGTACTTC; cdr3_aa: CASSRTGMEETQYF
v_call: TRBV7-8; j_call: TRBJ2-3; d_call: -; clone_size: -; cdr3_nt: TGTGCCAGCAGCGCCGGAGTCTATAGCACAGATACGCAGTATTTT; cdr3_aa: CASSAGVYSTDTQYF
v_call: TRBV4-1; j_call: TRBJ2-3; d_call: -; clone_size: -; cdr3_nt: TGCGCCAGCAGCCAAGATGATACCCGACTTTTAGATACGCAGTATTTT; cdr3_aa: CASSQDDTRLLDTQYF
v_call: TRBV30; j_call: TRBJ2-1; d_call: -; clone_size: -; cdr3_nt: TGTGCCTGGAGTGAGAGTAATATCAATGAGCAGTTCTTC; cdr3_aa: CAWSESNINEQFF
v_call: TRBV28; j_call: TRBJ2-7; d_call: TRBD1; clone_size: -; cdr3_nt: TGTGCCAGCAGTTTCCTCGACAGGGACGAATACGAGCAGTACTTC; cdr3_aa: CASSFLDRDEYEQYF
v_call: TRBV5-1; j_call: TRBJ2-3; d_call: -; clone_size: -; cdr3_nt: TGCGCCAGCAGCCATAGCGCCGCCCGTAGCACAGATACGCAGTATTTT; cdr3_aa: CASSHSAARSTDTQYF
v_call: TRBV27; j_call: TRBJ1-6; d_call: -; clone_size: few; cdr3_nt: TGTGCCAGCAGTTTACGGTTCTCACCCCTCCACTTT; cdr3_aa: CASSLRFSPLHF